This note documents a single T cell receptor (beta chain) sequence. The sample comes from a study of blood T cell repertoires in COVID-19. Study overall: PBMCs, B-cell-depleted T cells, or T cells were the source of the cDNA or gDNA that made up the material.

Original methodology: Scientists estimated how many nucleated cells there were by amplifying reference gene primers. TCRdb keeps only in-frame clones here, not all; method: immunoSEQ multiplex PCR. Clone size and the V and J calls come from that table; the DNA yielded D and trimming. The data contain some 120,000 clones, 85% of them singletons. Germline V gene lookup returns CDR1 DFQATT and CDR2 SNEGSKA (reference sequence). V shed 3 bases, J shed 10 bases, and the junction held 16 bases outside the gene matches. This CDR3 is built from 16 residues. J is TRBJ1-4 and V is TRBV20-1; 8 bases fit TRBD1. The TCR originated in a woman of 80 years or more with acute or convalescent COVID-19. Sequenced: peripheral blood. Here the CDR3 DNA reads TGCAGTGCTAGTTCAAGGCAGGGGGCCGTCGGAGGAAAACTGTTTTTT. Amino acid sequence: CSASSRQGAVGGKLFF.